The sequence of this T cell receptor beta chain was determined in a study of high-grade serous ovarian cancer treatment subgroups. Study information: Samples averaged about 15,000 reads and approximately 7,000 unique TCR beta rearrangements.

This table comes from immunoSEQ multiplex PCR, and its TCRdb copy is limited to in-frame clones, with some not included. The data hold thousands of clones, with roughly three quarters observed a single time. As regards this clone: Its antigen is unidentified.

Points from the study as a whole: TCR relatedness rose with neoantigen level and trended with mutation load. The analyses considered CDR3 and ignored CDR1 and CDR2.

The CDR3 extends over 12 amino acids. The V gene's germline CDR1 is SGHVS and CDR2 FNYEAQ. The V end lost 5 bases, the J end lost 7 bases, and 12 bases lay between the germline ends. Tumor samples were obtained before definitive surgery or chemotherapy. This rearrangement joins TRBV7-6 to TRBJ2-7; tentatively, D is TRBD2 (5 bases). Sequencing was carried out using tumor tissue. The source is a human donor with high-grade serous ovarian cancer. CDR3 residues: CASSPGIDEQYF. Here the CDR3 DNA reads TGTGCCAGCAGCCCGGGGATAGATGAGCAGTACTTC.